The clone carrying this TCR beta chain was seen at least ten times. Its target is unknown. Germline lookup yields CDR1 SQVTM and CDR2 ANQGSEA. CDR3 size: 13 residues. V dropped 7 bases and J dropped 2 bases, with 13 bases sitting between them. Using unique molecular identifiers, the investigators prepared the TCRbeta library. From the PCR reads, TCRdb called clonotypes with MiXCR, one entry per CDR3 protein. Of over 450,000 distinct CDR3 sequences listed, about 11% are singletons. This specimen belongs to a study of T-cell reconstitution after alpha-beta-depleted transplantation in children. Study conclusions and caveats: Newly produced T cells mostly accounted for T-cell counts and diversity one year post-transplant. After transplant, at about two months, alpha-beta T cells were reportedly derived from several hundred expanded graft clones.

The TCR sequence derives from a child aged 2-15 years with inherited bone marrow failure, due to receive a stem cell transplant. This specimen consisted of PBMCs, obtained before TCRalphabeta/CD19-depleted stem cell transplant. The J gene is TRBJ2-3, the V gene TRBV29-1; D might be TRBD1 (5 bases). CDR3 protein: CSASAGSTDTQYF. CDR3 in DNA: TGCAGCGCCTCCGCAGGGTCCACAGATACGCAGTATTTT.